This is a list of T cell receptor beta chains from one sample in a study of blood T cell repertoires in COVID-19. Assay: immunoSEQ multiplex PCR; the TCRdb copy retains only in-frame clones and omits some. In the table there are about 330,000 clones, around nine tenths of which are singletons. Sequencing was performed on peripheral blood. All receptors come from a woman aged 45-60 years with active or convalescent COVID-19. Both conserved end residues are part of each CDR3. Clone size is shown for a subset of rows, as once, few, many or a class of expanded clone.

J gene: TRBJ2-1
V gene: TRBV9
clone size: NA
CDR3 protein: CASSVRGRDSYNEQFF

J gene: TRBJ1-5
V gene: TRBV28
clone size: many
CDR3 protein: CASTTYRGGSNQPQHF

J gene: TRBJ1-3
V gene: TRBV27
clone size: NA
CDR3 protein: CASSMQGTGNTIYF

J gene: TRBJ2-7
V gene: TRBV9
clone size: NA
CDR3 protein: CASSGAVTYEQYF

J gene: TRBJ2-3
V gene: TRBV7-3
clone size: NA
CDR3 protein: CASSLGGADTQYF

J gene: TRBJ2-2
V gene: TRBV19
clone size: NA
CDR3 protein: CASTSYGELFF

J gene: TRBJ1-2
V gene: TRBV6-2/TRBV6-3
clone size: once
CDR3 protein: CASSSTGGIGYTF

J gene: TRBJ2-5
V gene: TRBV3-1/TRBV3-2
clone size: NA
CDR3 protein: CASSQGRSRVETQYF

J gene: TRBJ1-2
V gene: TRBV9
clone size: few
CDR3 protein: CASSGPSAGYGYTF

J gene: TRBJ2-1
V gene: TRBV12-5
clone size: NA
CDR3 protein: CASPMTGDNEQFF

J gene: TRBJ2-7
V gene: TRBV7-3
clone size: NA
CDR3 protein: CASSLQGVGYEQYF

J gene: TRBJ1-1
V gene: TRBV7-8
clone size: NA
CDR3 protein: CASSPLLGDNTEAFF

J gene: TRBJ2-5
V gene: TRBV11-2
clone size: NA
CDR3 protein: CASSLVGGGLEETQYF

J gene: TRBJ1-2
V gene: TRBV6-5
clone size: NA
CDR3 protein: CASRDRTGPGYTF

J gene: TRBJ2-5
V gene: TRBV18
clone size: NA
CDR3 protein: CASSRGATEQETQYF

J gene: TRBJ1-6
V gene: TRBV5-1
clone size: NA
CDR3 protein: CASSLAGISPLHF

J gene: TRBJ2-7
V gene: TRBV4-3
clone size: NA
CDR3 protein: CASSQVAGGPATYEQYF

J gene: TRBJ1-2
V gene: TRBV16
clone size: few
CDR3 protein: CASSHYVTANYGYTF

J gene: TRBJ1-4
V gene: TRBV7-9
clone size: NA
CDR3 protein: CASSYEGQGNEKLFF

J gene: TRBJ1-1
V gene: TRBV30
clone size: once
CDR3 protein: CAWRRHGGTEAFF